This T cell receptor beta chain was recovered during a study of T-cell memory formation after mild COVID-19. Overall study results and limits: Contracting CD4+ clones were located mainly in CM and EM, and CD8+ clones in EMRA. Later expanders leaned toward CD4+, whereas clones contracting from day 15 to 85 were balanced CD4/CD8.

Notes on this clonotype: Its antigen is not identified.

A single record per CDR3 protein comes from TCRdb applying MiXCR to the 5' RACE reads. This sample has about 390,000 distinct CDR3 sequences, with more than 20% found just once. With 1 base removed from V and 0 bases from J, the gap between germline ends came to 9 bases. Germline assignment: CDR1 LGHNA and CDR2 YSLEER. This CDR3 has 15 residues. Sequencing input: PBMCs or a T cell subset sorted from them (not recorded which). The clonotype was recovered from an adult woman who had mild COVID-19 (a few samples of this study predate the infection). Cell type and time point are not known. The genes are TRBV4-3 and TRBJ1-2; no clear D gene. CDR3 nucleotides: TGCGCCAGCAGCCAAGTAGCGGCAGCTAACTATGGCTACACCTTC. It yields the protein CASSQVAAANYGYTF.